This T cell receptor (beta chain) is from a study of CD8 T cells in ankylosing spondylitis. The length of the CDR3 is 13 residues. V lost 5 bases and J lost 2, with 8 bases in between. The germline CDR1 and CDR2 sequences are SNHLY and FYNNEI. TCRdb reanalysed the 5' RACE reads using MiXCR and keeps one entry per CDR3 protein. Of hundreds of thousands of distinct CDR3 sequences in the sample, 25% to 30% were seen once. This sequence originates from a male donor with ankylosing spondylitis or in good health (not recorded which). The sample comprised blood, either unsorted or a sorted T cell fraction (not recorded which). This chain links TRBV2 with TRBJ2-3; D is uncertain. Written as DNA, the CDR3 is TGTGCCAGCAGTCAAATCTACACAGATACGCAGTATTTT. This gives the protein CASSQIYTDTQYF.